The rows below give T cell receptor beta chains drawn from one sample of a study. Measured with immunoSEQ multiplex PCR; TCRdb has only the in-frame clones, and not every one. The sample lists tens of thousands of clones; 93% were seen once. Sequenced: PBMCs. The receptors stem from a man aged 40-49 years with rheumatoid arthritis. Both conserved end residues are part of each CDR3. The D gene is left open where the match is weak. The size field is filled for only some rows; it gives once, few, many or a size class.

>TRBJ1-2|TRBD1|-|TRBV24-1
TGTGCCACCAGTGATCCAAATTCCGGGACAGGGAGGAAGTACACCTTC
CATSDPNSGTGRKYTF
>TRBJ1-6|-|-|TRBV6-4
TGTGCCAGCAGTGACTCGTTATCGGTTGGGACATTGGGGCCACCCCTCCACTTT
CASSDSLSVGTLGPPLHF
>TRBJ1-1|-|-|TRBV4-1
TGCGCCAGCAGCCAAGATACAGGGACTGAAGCTTTCTTT
CASSQDTGTEAFF
>TRBJ2-2|TRBD1|-|TRBV7-8
TGTGCCAGCAGCCGACGGGACAGGGGGCCTGTCGGGGAGCTGTTTTTT
CASSRRDRGPVGELFF
>TRBJ2-5|TRBD2|-|TRBV20-1
TGCAGTACTAGCGGGGGTGAGACCCAGTACTTC
CSTSGGETQYF
>TRBJ2-7|-|-|TRBV7-7
TGTGCTAGCAGCTTGGTGGACGGAACCTACGAGCAGTACTTC
CASSLVDGTYEQYF
>TRBJ2-5|TRBD1|-|TRBV24-1
TGTGCCACCAGTGATCAACAGGGGCCCCAAGAGACCCAGTACTTC
CATSDQQGPQETQYF
>TRBJ2-5|-|-|TRBV19
TGTGCCAGTAGTTTTAATGGAGAGACCCAGTACTTC
CASSFNGETQYF
>TRBJ2-7|-|-|TRBV24-1
TGTGCCACCAGTGATGGGGACGTGCACTACTTC
CATSDGDVHYF
>TRBJ2-7|-|-|TRBV2
TGTGCCAGCAGTGCCGTTAAGGAGCAGTACTTC
CASSAVKEQYF
>TRBJ2-2|-|-|TRBV9
TGTGCCAGCAGCCGCGGGCCAACGAACACCGGGGAGCTGTTTTTT
CASSRGPTNTGELFF
>TRBJ2-2|TRBD1|few|TRBV7-9
TGTGCCAGCAGCTCCGAGCTGACAGGGGTCACCGGGGAGCTGTTTTTT
CASSSELTGVTGELFF
>TRBJ1-1|-|-|TRBV4-1
TGCGCCAGCAGCCAAGGTCGGGTTGCGGCAACTGAAGCTTTCTTT
CASSQGRVAATEAFF
>TRBJ2-3|-|-|TRBV19
TGTGCCAGCTCACCCCCGGACCTGGCAGATACGCAGTATTTT
CASSPPDLADTQYF
>TRBJ1-2|-|-|TRBV27
TGTGCCAGCAGTTTAGGCCGACCGAAGAGTAACTATGGCTACACCTTC
CASSLGRPKSNYGYTF
>TRBJ2-2|-|-|TRBV25-1
TGTGCCAGCAGTGGACCTGAGTCCTATACCGGGGAGCTGTTTTTT
CASSGPESYTGELFF
>TRBJ1-2|-|-|TRBV29-1
TGCAGCGTCCTCAATGGGGTCTTGAGGGGCTACACCTTC
CSVLNGVLRGYTF
>TRBJ1-2|TRBD1|-|TRBV6-5
TGTGCCAGCAGTTACGGGGACAGGGGGAACGGCTACACCTTC
CASSYGDRGNGYTF
>TRBJ2-2|-|-|TRBV5-6
TGTGCCAGCAGCTTTGGACAGAACACCGGGGAGCTGTTTTTT
CASSFGQNTGELFF
>TRBJ2-1|TRBD2|-|TRBV7-3
TGTGCCAGCAGCCCTTTAACCTTAGCGGGAGGGCCGGGTGAGCAGTTCTTC
CASSPLTLAGGPGEQFF
>TRBJ2-1|TRBD2|-|TRBV6-5
TGTGCCAGCAGTCAAAGCGGGAGCTCCTACAATGAGCAGTTCTTC
CASSQSGSSYNEQFF
>TRBJ2-7|-|-|TRBV6-5
TGTGCCAGCAGTTACACGGGATCCGATTCCTACGAGCAGTACTTC
CASSYTGSDSYEQYF
>TRBJ2-5|TRBD1|-|TRBV4-2
TGTGCCAGCAGCCTCGACAGGGACGAGACCCAGTACTTC
CASSLDRDETQYF
>TRBJ1-4|TRBD1|-|TRBV19
TGTGCCAGTGCGGACAGGGCTAATGAAAAACTGTTTTTT
CASADRANEKLFF
>TRBJ1-5|TRBD1|-|TRBV27
TGTGCCAGCAGTTCGGGACAGGTGGGCAATCAGCCCCAGCATTTT
CASSSGQVGNQPQHF
>TRBJ2-5|-|-|TRBV4-1
TGCGCCAGCAGCCAAGATCCCTCATCCGGGGGATGGGAGACCCAGTACTTC
CASSQDPSSGGWETQYF
>TRBJ2-7|TRBD2|-|TRBV2
TGTGCCAGCAGCGACGGGGGGAGATACGAGCAGTACTTC
CASSDGGRYEQYF
>TRBJ2-7|TRBD1|-|TRBV6-1
TGTGCCAGCAGTGAACCGGGACAGCTCACCTACGAGCAGTACTTC
CASSEPGQLTYEQYF
>TRBJ2-1|TRBD1|once|TRBV4-1
TGCGCCAGCAGCCCGGGACAGGGGGCGGATGAGCAGTTCTTC
CASSPGQGADEQFF
>TRBJ1-5|-|once|TRBV7-8
TGTGCCAGCAGCTTGATGGGGGGCAATCAGCCCCAGCATTTT
CASSLMGGNQPQHF
>TRBJ1-1|-|-|TRBV5-1
TGCGCCAGCAGCTCGAATATCGGTGCTAACACTGAAGCTTTCTTT
CASSSNIGANTEAFF
>TRBJ2-2|-|-|TRBV10-3
TGTGCCATCAGTGAGTTAGGGGGAACCGGGGAGCTGTTTTTT
CAISELGGTGELFF
>TRBJ2-1|-|-|TRBV18
TGTGCCAGCTCACCGACGAGGGACAATGAGCAGTTCTTC
CASSPTRDNEQFF
>TRBJ2-2|-|-|TRBV6-5
TGTGCCAGCAGTTACGTCCAGAGGAACACCGGGGAGCTGTTTTTT
CASSYVQRNTGELFF
>TRBJ1-1|-|-|TRBV7-9
TGTGCCAGCAGCTTAGTCGGAGAGCAAATCTTT
CASSLVGEQIF
>TRBJ1-1|-|-|TRBV11-1
TGTGCCAGCAGTCCTCCACAGGGAGGCCCTGAAGCTTTCTTT
CASSPPQGGPEAFF
>TRBJ2-2|-|-|TRBV7-2
TGTGCCAGCAGCTTAAGTCAGGAACAAAGGGACACCGGGGAGCTGTTTTTT
CASSLSQEQRDTGELFF
>TRBJ2-5|TRBD1|-|TRBV27
TGTGCCAGCAGTTTATCGACAGGGGGGTCGATGGAGACCCAGTACTTC
CASSLSTGGSMETQYF
>TRBJ2-3|TRBD1|-|TRBV7-3
TGTGCCAGCAGCATAACCACCAGGGGGCGGTGCACAGATACGCAGTATTTT
CASSITTRGRCTDTQYF
>TRBJ1-2|TRBD1|-|TRBV5-6
TGTGCCAGCAGTCCGACAGGGGTAGATGGCTACACCTTC
CASSPTGVDGYTF
>TRBJ1-3|TRBD1|few|TRBV27
TGTGCCAGCAGTGTTGCAGGGGGCGCTGGAAACACCATATATTTT
CASSVAGGAGNTIYF
>TRBJ2-3|-|-|TRBV5-4
TGTGCCAGCAACTCGCACCGGTCAGGGCTCGAGACGCAGTATTTT
CASNSHRSGLETQYF
>TRBJ1-2|-|-|TRBV27
TGTGCCAGCAGTTTCGCGACAGGTTATGGCTACACCTTC
CASSFATGYGYTF
>TRBJ1-1|-|-|TRBV6-1
TGTGCCAGCAGTCCCCAGGGCACTGAAGCTTTCTTT
CASSPQGTEAFF
>TRBJ2-5|TRBD1|-|TRBV11-2
TGTGCCAGCAGCGGGTGGACAGGGCGGCAAGAGACCCAGTACTTC
CASSGWTGRQETQYF
>TRBJ2-6|-|-|TRBV4-1
TGCGCCAGCAGCCAAGAACGGTCCGGGGCCAACGTCCTGACTTTC
CASSQERSGANVLTF
>TRBJ1-6|-|-|TRBV12-5
TGTGCTAGTGGCCCCCCCCACGGGGTGGATTCACCCCTCCACTTT
CASGPPHGVDSPLHF
>TRBJ1-2|TRBD1|once|TRBV6-4
TGTGCCAGCAGTGACGGGACAGGGAAGAACTATGGCTACACCTTC
CASSDGTGKNYGYTF
>TRBJ1-1|-|once|TRBV7-6
TGTGCCAGCAGCTTAGGTAGGACACAGAACACTGAAGCTTTCTTT
CASSLGRTQNTEAFF
>TRBJ1-3|TRBD1|-|TRBV18
TGTGCCAGCTCACCGGGACAGGGGTTGGACACCATATATTTT
CASSPGQGLDTIYF
>TRBJ1-2|-|-|TRBV2
TGTGCCAGCAGGATGGACAGAAACTATGGCTACACCTTC
CASRMDRNYGYTF
>TRBJ1-1|-|-|TRBV5-8
TGTGCCAGCAGCTTCGGGGTTGAAGACACTGAAGCTTTCTTT
CASSFGVEDTEAFF
>TRBJ2-3|TRBD2|once|TRBV7-7
TGTGCTAGCAGCCGGACTAGCGGGTTCACAGATACGCAGTATTTT
CASSRTSGFTDTQYF
>TRBJ1-2|-|-|TRBV30
TGTGCCTGGAGTGCCCTTTTCTATGGCTACACCTTC
CAWSALFYGYTF
>TRBJ1-1|-|once|TRBV30
TGTGCCTGGAGTTTAGCAGACATGAACACTGAAGCTTTCTTT
CAWSLADMNTEAFF
>TRBJ2-7|-|-|TRBV6-5
TGTGCCAGCAGTCTCGACCCGAGAGGGGTTCGGGAGCAGTACTTC
CASSLDPRGVREQYF
>TRBJ1-4|-|once|TRBV6-6
TGTGCCAGCAGTTACGGCGAGCCAACTAATGAAAAACTGTTTTTT
CASSYGEPTNEKLFF
>TRBJ1-2|TRBD1|-|TRBV19
TGTGCCAGTAGTTCCTTGGACAGGGTCTACACCTTC
CASSSLDRVYTF
>TRBJ1-5|TRBD1|-|TRBV29-1
TGCAGCGTTGGGGCTCAGGGGGGGCAGCCCCAGCATTTT
CSVGAQGGQPQHF